Listed here are 21 T cell receptor beta chains from one sample, sequenced in a study of cytotoxic CD8 clonotypes in ibrutinib-treated CLL. Produced via immunoSEQ multiplex PCR; TCRdb's table is partial and in-frame only. The repertoire holds hundreds of thousands of clones, with 60% to 80% as singletons. This specimen was PBMCs, taken after 36 months of ibrutinib treatment. Receptors originate from a human donor with chronic lymphocytic leukemia.

The chain recombines TRBV9 with TRBJ2-5; tentatively, D is TRBD1 or TRBD2 (5 bases each). The germline V and J ends were trimmed by 4 bases and 1 base, with 14 bases remaining between them. The CDR3 sequence is 15 residues long. Germline V gene lookup returns CDR1 SGDLS and CDR2 YYNGEE. The CDR3 DNA is TGTGCCAGCAGCCAACACGGGACCTCCCAAGAGACCCAGTACTTC. Protein sequence: CASSQHGTSQETQYF.

The rearrangement links TRBV18 to TRBJ1-2; perhaps TRBD1 as D (6 bases). Germline lookup yields CDR1 KGHSH and CDR2 LQKENI. Trimming removed 2 bases at V and 6 bases at J, with 13 bases between. The CDR3 runs 14 residues. The CDR3 protein is CASSPGGQGHGYTF. The CDR3 DNA is TGTGCCAGCTCACCAGGGGGCCAGGGGCATGGCTACACCTTC.

This clone has a single count. This chain's CDR3 is CASSRGLAGSSLYEQYF. CDR3 coding DNA: TGTGCCAGTAGTAGGGGACTAGCGGGGAGCTCTCTTTACGAGCAGTACTTC. The chain links TRBV19 to TRBJ2-7, with TRBD2 identical over 13 bases. The V segment lost 4 bases and the J segment 4 bases; nucleotides outside the gene matches: 10. CDR3 size: 17 residues. The germline gives CDR1 LNHDA, CDR2 SQIVND (reference sequence).

The chain combines TRBV4-2 with TRBJ2-7; D is possibly TRBD1 (6 bases). Per the germline V gene, CDR1 is LGHNA and CDR2 is YNFKEQ. The CDR3 loop spans 14 amino acids. With 5 bases removed from V and 5 bases from J, the gap between germline ends came to 16 bases. The CDR3 here is CASSWGQLVDEQYF. DNA for the CDR3: TGTGCCAGCAGCTGGGGGCAGCTGGTCGACGAGCAGTACTTC.

This chain connects TRBV29-1 to TRBJ2-3, with TRBD2 matching over 10 bases. V lost 6 bases and J lost 6; bases outside the gene matches: 9. The germline V gene has CDR1 SQVTM and CDR2 ANQGSEA. There are 14 residues in the CDR3. Written as DNA, the CDR3 is TGCAGCGTCCGTCTAGCGGGAGTATCGGATACGCAGTATTTT. It translates to CSVRLAGVSDTQYF.

About this clone itself: At one boundary the junction diverges from the germline segment, which might be a read error. The chain combines TRBV5-6 with TRBJ1-1; 8 bases align to TRBD1. The CDR3 is 13 residues long. Germline V CDR1 and CDR2: SGHDT, YYEEEE. The CDR3 DNA reads TGTGCCAGCCGCTTATCAGGGGGCGGAAAAGCTTTCTTT. This gives the protein CASRLSGGGKAFF.

The V gene is TRBV5-6, the J gene TRBJ2-7; weak D call: TRBD1 (6 bases). The CDR3 is 16 residues long. Trimming left V 3 bases short and J 0 bases short, with 16 bases between. Germline CDR1 is SGHDT and CDR2 is YYEEEE. CDR3 protein: CASSSYGTPSSYEQYF. In DNA form, the CDR3 reads TGTGCCAGCAGCTCCTACGGGACACCAAGCTCCTACGAGCAGTACTTC.

This chain joins TRBV5-1 and TRBJ2-5, with TRBD1 matching 11 bases. This CDR3 is 15 amino acids long. V lost 2 bases to trimming and J lost 5 bases; unmatched junction nucleotides: 5. Germline CDR1 and CDR2: SGHRS and YFSETQ. This CDR3 is CASSFGTGGVETQYF. The CDR3 DNA reads TGCGCCAGCAGCTTCGGGACAGGGGGAGTCGAGACCCAGTACTTC. The full variable domain, rest sourced from reference TRBV5-1 and TRBJ2-5, is KAGVTQTPRYLIKTRGQQVTLSCSPISGHRSVSWYQQTPGQGLQFLFEYFSETQRNKGNFPGRFSGRQFSNSRSEMNVSTLELGDSALYLCASSFGTGGVETQYFGPGTRLLVL.

V gene TRBV10-2 combines with J gene TRBJ2-3; D is possibly TRBD2 (5 bases). V lost 7 bases and J lost 1, with 6 bases in between. CDR3 size: 12 residues. Germline V CDR1 and CDR2: WSHSY, SAAADI. CDR3 protein: CASKRGTDTQYF. The CDR3 DNA reads TGCGCCAGCAAGAGGGGCACAGATACGCAGTATTTT.

V is TRBV13 and J is TRBJ2-2; D may match TRBD1 or TRBD2 (5 bases each). Looked up from germline, CDR1 is PRHDT and CDR2 is FYEKMQ (reference sequence). The CDR3 runs to 15 residues. Trimming cost V 4 bases and J 7 bases, with 16 bases left between them. The CDR3 reads CASSSGTPQDGELFF. CDR3 nucleotides: TGTGCCAGCAGCTCCGGGACCCCCCAAGACGGGGAGCTGTTTTTT.

The chain employs TRBV4-1 and TRBJ1-6; D remains unclear. This CDR3 contains 14 residues. Germline V gene lookup returns CDR1 MGHRA and CDR2 YSYEKL. Trimming removed 3 bases at V and 12 bases at J, with 15 bases between. CDR3 sequence: CASSHGQNNLPLHF. The CDR3 DNA sequence: TGCGCCAGCAGCCACGGCCAAAACAACTTACCCCTCCACTTT.

V and J are TRBV5-8 and TRBJ2-5; no clear D. The CDR3 covers 14 residues. The V gene lost 0 bases and the J gene lost 7 bases, with 13 bases spanning the gap. Germline V gene sequence: CDR1 SGHTS, CDR2 YDEGEE. CDR3 sequence reads: CASSLVAALGTQYF. CDR3 nucleotides: TGTGCCAGCAGCTTGGTGGCGGCCTTGGGGACCCAGTACTTC.

The chain has TRBV2 and TRBJ2-7, with 12 positions matching TRBD2. Looked up from germline, CDR1 is SNHLY and CDR2 is FYNNEI. The CDR3 contains 16 residues. The ends lost 2 bases at V and 5 bases at J; junction bases unmatched: 7. The CDR3 region is CASSELGTSGSNEQYF. Here the CDR3 DNA reads TGTGCCAGCAGTGAACTTGGGACTAGCGGGTCCAACGAGCAGTACTTC.

The V and J genes are TRBV13 and TRBJ1-2; D not certain. Germline V gene lookup returns CDR1 PRHDT and CDR2 FYEKMQ (reference sequence). The CDR3 is made up of 17 amino acids. With 2 bases removed from V and 3 bases from J, the gap between germline ends came to 19 bases. CDR3 loop: CASSLRYLGREDYGYTF. The CDR3, as DNA: TGTGCCAGCAGCTTACGATACCTCGGGAGGGAGGACTATGGCTACACCTTC.

The chain has TRBV6-1 and TRBJ2-1, with D possibly being TRBD1 or TRBD2 (6 bases each). V lost 3 bases and J lost 8, with 14 bases in between. The CDR3 is 14 residues long. Germline V gene sequence: CDR1 MNHNS, CDR2 SASEGT. The CDR3 nucleotides read TGTGCCAGCAGTGATAAGGGGGGCTATGATGAGCAGTTCTTC. Encoded protein: CASSDKGGYDEQFF.

This chain joins TRBV29-1 and TRBJ1-1, with D hard to call. The length of the CDR3 is 13 residues. V was cut by 5 bases and J by 10 bases, with 20 bases left in between. Germline-derived CDR1 and CDR2 are SQVTM and ANQGSEA. Here the CDR3 reads CSVQVFHPWRAFF. CDR3 nucleotide sequence: TGCAGCGTTCAGGTATTCCACCCCTGGCGAGCTTTCTTT.

The V and J genes are TRBV6-5 and TRBJ1-4; tentative D call: TRBD1 (6 bases). Trimming took off 0 bases at V and 5 bases at J, with 10 bases between the two ends. The CDR3 runs 15 residues. CDR1 MNHEY and CDR2 SVGAGI come from the germline V gene. CDR3 DNA sequence: TGTGCCAGCAGTTACTCGCGGCAGGGGAATGAAAAACTGTTTTTT. Amino acid sequence: CASSYSRQGNEKLFF.

The chain recombines TRBV7-9 with TRBJ2-7, with TRBD1 identical over 7 bases. Trimming removed 4 bases from V and 4 bases from J; junction bases left unmatched: 13. Germline V gene sequence: CDR1 SEHNR, CDR2 FQNEAQ (reference sequence). CDR3 length: 16 residues. The CDR3 region is CASSSPPTGALYEQYF. For the CDR3, the DNA is TGTGCCAGCAGCTCCCCGCCTACAGGGGCCCTATACGAGCAGTACTTC.

This clone was counted only a few times. J is TRBJ2-4 and V is TRBV4-1, with D perhaps matching TRBD2 (5 bases). The V and J ends lost 0 bases and 0 bases respectively, with 12 bases between them. The CDR3 sequence is 17 residues long. The germline gives CDR1 MGHRA, CDR2 YSYEKL. CDR3 sequence reads: CASSQDIAYLAKNIQYF. The CDR3 DNA is TGCGCCAGCAGCCAAGATATAGCGTACCTAGCCAAAAACATTCAGTACTTC.

V and J are TRBV2 and TRBJ2-2; no clear D gene. V dropped 1 base and J dropped 4 bases, with 4 bases sitting between them. Per the germline V gene, CDR1 is SNHLY and CDR2 is FYNNEI. This CDR3 region has 13 residues. Here the CDR3 reads CASSEGVTGELFF. For the CDR3, the DNA is TGTGCCAGCAGTGAAGGTGTCACCGGGGAGCTGTTTTTT.

The CDR3 DNA follows: TGCAGCTCCCACAGGGAAGTGGGGAGTGAAGCTTTCTTT. It specifies CSSHREVGSEAFF. The V gene is TRBV29-1, the J gene TRBJ1-1; the D gene is possibly TRBD1 (6 bases). The V and J ends lost 8 bases and 7 bases respectively, with 20 bases between them. Germline assignment: CDR1 SQVTM and CDR2 ANQGSEA. There are 13 residues in the CDR3.